This T cell receptor (beta chain) was sequenced during a study of low-dose radiotherapy and immunotherapy resistance in tumors. Regarding time point: after trial treatment. Specified treatment: LDRT plus nivolumab, ipilimumab, low-dose cyclophosphamide and aspirin (RACIN trial). The table lists this clonotype with many counts. Alpha- and beta-chain coverage of first-strand cDNA came from TRAV- and TRBV-specific primers. With a constant-region primer and a V-primer adapter, TCRs were subjected to approximately 21 PCR cycles of amplification. TCRdb analysed the reads with MiXCR anew, one entry per CDR3 protein. The repertoire consists of tens of thousands of distinct CDR3 sequences, with 20% to 25% occurring once and the leading ten covering about 9.4%. The source of this sequence is a male donor with prostate cancer. The material sequenced was PBMCs, taken after low-dose radiotherapy plus immunotherapy.

The CDR3 reads CASSQVRQSYEQYF. CDR3 DNA: TGCGCCAGCAGCCAAGTCAGGCAGTCCTACGAGCAGTACTTC. The V gene is TRBV4-1, the J gene TRBJ2-7; D unresolved. CDR3 length equals 14 residues. Trimming took off 1 base at V and 1 base at J, with 8 bases between the two ends. In germline, CDR1 is MGHRA, CDR2 YSYEKL.